What follows is one T cell receptor (beta chain) and its context. Its antigen is still unknown. This entry belongs to a study of CD8 T cells in ankylosing spondylitis. Study outcomes and limitations: A TCR beta motif of several highly homologous variants seemed to mark ankylosing spondylitis blood.

Each CDR3 protein is one row after TCRdb ran MiXCR on the 5' RACE reads. The table includes more than 650,000 distinct CDR3 sequences, around 11% detected once. Germline trimming cut 0 bases from V and 3 bases from J; bases unmatched to any gene: 7. This CDR3 region has 15 residues. CDR1 and CDR2 (germline): DFQATT, SNEGSKA (reference sequence). Sequenced: blood, either unsorted or a sorted T cell fraction (not recorded which). This clonotype originated in a male donor with ankylosing spondylitis. The chain couples TRBV20-1 to TRBJ1-1; 7 nucleotides align to TRBD1. CDR3 sequence reads: CSARDYRGWDTEAFF. The CDR3 bases are TGCAGTGCTAGAGATTACAGGGGTTGGGACACTGAAGCTTTCTTT.